This T cell receptor beta chain comes out of a study of cytotoxic CD8 clonotypes in ibrutinib-treated CLL. With 3 bases removed from V and 8 bases from J, the gap between germline ends came to 13 bases. The CDR3 extends over 13 amino acids. CDR1 and CDR2 (germline): MDHEN, SYDVKM. From cryopreserved PBMCs came about 2 micrograms of genomic DNA used for TCR beta libraries. About this clone itself: The target antigen is unknown.

The study's findings and limits: Clonality grew at ibrutinib response; at progression, it decreased back toward baseline.

This table comes from immunoSEQ multiplex PCR, and its TCRdb copy is limited to in-frame clones, with some not included. The data contain over 150,000 clones, roughly four fifths of them singletons. This sequence originates from a human donor with chronic lymphocytic leukemia. Here the sequenced sample was PBMCs, taken after 12 months of ibrutinib treatment. The rearrangement joins TRBV28 to TRBJ1-2; D unclear. CDR3 DNA sequence: TGTGCCAGCAGTTTGTCCCGGAATCGGGGCTACACCTTC. This translates into CASSLSRNRGYTF.